The source of this T cell receptor (beta chain) is a study of metastatic and nonmetastatic thyroid tumors. Study at large: Repertoire comparison spanned blood and tumor or nodule tissue of malignant and benign thyroid patients.

Among the patients, none had received any treatment before thyroid surgery. TCRdb re-analyzed the PCR reads using MiXCR. This table holds 30,000 to 40,000 clones, roughly 19% found once. This clone was recorded at least ten times. What it recognizes is unknown. Study outcomes and limitations: As reported, TCR beta diversity in blood and tumor was significantly higher in malignant thyroid tumors than in benign nodules.

The V gene lost 8 bases and the J gene lost 6 bases, with 7 bases spanning the gap. The CDR3 is 10 residues long. Per the germline V gene, CDR1 is SGHVS and CDR2 is FQNEAQ. The source material was blood. V usage is TRBV7-8 and J usage is TRBJ1-2; D ambiguous. This clonotype originated in a female donor with papillary thyroid cancer or a benign thyroid nodule (not recorded which). Some clones in this sample may be carry-over from other donors' samples. In DNA, the CDR3 is TGTGCCAGCGGATCAAATGGCTACACCTTC. Translated, it gives CASGSNGYTF.